This record looks at one T cell receptor beta chain sequence and its context. This specimen belongs to a study of blood T cell repertoires in COVID-19. About the research overall: T cells, B-cell-depleted T cells, or PBMCs provided the cDNA or gDNA that served as material.

In the original processing: Nucleated cell counts were estimated from reference gene primer amplification. The data were produced by immunoSEQ multiplex PCR, yet TCRdb's version contains in-frame clones alone and is incomplete. For V, J and clone size, that table is used; D and trimming come from the DNA. Of 350,000 to 400,000 clones in the sample, just over 90% are singletons; the top ten hold around 0.94%. Living in about two dozen US areas, the participants were between about 18 and 95 years of age. CDR1 is GTSNPN and CDR2 is SVGIG in the germline V gene (reference sequence). J was trimmed by 8 bases and V by 0 bases; bases with no gene match: 9. This CDR3 spans 14 amino acids.

The sequencing sample was made of PBMCs or T cells enriched from blood (not recorded which). This receptor was taken from a woman aged 40-49 years who had been exposed to COVID-19. J is TRBJ1-2 and V is TRBV30; 7 nucleotides match TRBD1. For the CDR3, the DNA is TGTGCCTGGAGTGTAAGGGGACAGAGCCGGGGCTACACCTTC. It is translated as CAWSVRGQSRGYTF.